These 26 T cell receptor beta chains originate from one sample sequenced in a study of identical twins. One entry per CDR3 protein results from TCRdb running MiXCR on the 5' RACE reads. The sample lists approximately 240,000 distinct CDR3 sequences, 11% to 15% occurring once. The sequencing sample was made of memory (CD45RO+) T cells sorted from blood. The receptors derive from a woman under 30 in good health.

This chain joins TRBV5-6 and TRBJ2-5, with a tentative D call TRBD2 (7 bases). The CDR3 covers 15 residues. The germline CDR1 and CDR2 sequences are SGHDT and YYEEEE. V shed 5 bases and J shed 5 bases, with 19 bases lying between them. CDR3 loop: CASRNDRTRGETQYF. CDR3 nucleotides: TGTGCCAGCAGAAACGACCGGACTAGGGGGGAGACCCAGTACTTC.

CDR3 DNA sequence: TGTGCCAGCAGTCTAAACCCCCCTGGGAACACCGGGGAGCTGTTTTTT. It is translated as CASSLNPPGNTGELFF. The rearrangement uses TRBV6-1 and TRBJ2-2; D is undetermined. The CDR3 runs to 16 residues. From germline, CDR1 is MNHNS and CDR2 SASEGT. V was shortened by 5 bases and J by 1 base, with 14 bases between the two germline ends.

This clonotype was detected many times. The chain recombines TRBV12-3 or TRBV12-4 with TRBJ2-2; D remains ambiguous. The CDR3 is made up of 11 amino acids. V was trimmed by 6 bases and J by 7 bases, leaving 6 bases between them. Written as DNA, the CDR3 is TGTGCCAGCAGAAGAAGCGGGGAGCTGTTTTTT. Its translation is CASRRSGELFF.

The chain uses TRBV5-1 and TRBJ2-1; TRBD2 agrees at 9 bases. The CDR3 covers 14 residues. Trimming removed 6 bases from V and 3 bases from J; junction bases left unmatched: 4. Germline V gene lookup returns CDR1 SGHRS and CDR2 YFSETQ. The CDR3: CASTRLADYNEQFF. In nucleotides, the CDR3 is TGCGCCAGCACCCGACTAGCGGACTACAATGAGCAGTTCTTC.

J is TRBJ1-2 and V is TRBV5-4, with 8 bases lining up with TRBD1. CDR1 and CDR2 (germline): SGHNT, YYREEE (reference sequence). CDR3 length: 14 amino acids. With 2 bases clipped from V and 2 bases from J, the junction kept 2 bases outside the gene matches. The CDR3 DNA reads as TGTGCCAGCAGCTTCGGACAGGGAAACTATGGCTACACCTTC. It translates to CASSFGQGNYGYTF.

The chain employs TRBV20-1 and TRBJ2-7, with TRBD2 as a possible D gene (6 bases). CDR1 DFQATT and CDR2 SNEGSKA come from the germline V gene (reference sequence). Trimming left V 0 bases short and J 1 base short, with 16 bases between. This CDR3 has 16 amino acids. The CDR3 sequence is CSAREPLTTRSYEQYF. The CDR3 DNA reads TGCAGTGCTAGAGAGCCCCTTACGACTAGATCCTACGAGCAGTACTTC.

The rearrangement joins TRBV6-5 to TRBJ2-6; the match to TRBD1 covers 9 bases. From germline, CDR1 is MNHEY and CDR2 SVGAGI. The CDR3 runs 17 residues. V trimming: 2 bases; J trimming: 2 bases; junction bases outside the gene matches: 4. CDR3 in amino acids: CASSYRDRVAGANVLTF. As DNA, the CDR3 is TGTGCCAGCAGTTACCGGGACAGGGTAGCTGGGGCCAACGTCCTGACTTTC.

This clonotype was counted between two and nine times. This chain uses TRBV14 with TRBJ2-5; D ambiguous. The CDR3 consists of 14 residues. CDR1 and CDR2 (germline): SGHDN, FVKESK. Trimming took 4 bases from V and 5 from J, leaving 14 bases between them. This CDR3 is CASSPPRQEETQYF. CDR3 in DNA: TGTGCCAGCAGCCCCCCAAGACAAGAGGAGACCCAGTACTTC.

CDR3 amino acids: CASSFGGHTIYF. CDR3 nucleotides: TGTGCCAGCAGTTTTGGGGGGCACACCATATATTTT. The chain has TRBV12-3 or TRBV12-4 and TRBJ1-3; D may be TRBD1 (6 bases). The CDR3 loop spans 12 amino acids. V shed 3 bases and J shed 8 bases, with 8 bases lying between them.

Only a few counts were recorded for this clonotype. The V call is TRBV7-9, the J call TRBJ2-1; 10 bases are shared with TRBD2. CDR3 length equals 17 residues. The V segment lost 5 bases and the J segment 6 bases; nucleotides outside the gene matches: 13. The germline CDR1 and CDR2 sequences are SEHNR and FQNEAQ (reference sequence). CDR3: CASSIRNSGRTPNEQFF. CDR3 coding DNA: TGTGCCAGCAGCATACGTAATAGCGGGAGGACGCCCAATGAGCAGTTCTTC.

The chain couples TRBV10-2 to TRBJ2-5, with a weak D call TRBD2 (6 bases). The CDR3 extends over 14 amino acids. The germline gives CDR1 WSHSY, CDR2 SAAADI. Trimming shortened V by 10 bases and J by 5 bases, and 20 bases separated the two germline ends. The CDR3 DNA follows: TGCGCCACCACTATGGCACTAGCTTGGGAGACCCAGTACTTC. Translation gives CATTMALAWETQYF.

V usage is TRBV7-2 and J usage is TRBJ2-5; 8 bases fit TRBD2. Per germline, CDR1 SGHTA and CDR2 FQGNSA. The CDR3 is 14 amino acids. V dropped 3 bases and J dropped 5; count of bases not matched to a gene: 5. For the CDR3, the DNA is TGTGCCAGCAGCTTCAGCGGGAGAGCCGAGACCCAGTACTTC. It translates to CASSFSGRAETQYF.

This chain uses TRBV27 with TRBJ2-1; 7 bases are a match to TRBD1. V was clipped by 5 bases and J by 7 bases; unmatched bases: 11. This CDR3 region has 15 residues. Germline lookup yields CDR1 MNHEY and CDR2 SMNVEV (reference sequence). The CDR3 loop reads CASSRQGLVKNEQFF. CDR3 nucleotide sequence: TGTGCCAGCAGTAGACAGGGTTTGGTTAAGAATGAGCAGTTCTTC.

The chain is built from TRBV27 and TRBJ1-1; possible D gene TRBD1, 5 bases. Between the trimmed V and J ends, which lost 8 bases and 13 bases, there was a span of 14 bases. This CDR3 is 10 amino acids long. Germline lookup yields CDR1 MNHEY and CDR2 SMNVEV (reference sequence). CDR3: CASGDRDLFF. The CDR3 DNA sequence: TGTGCCAGCGGTGACCGGGACCTTTTCTTT.

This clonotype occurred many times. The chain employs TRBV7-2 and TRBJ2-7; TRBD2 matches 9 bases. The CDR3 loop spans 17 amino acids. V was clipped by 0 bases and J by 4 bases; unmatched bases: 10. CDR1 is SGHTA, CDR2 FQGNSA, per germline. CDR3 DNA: TGTGCCAGCAGCTTAGCGCGGGTAGCGGGGGTCAATTACGAGCAGTACTTC. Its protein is CASSLARVAGVNYEQYF.

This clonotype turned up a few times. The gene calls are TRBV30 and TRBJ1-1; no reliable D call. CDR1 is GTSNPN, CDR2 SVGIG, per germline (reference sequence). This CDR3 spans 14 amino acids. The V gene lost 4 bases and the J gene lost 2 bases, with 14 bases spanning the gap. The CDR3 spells CAWTRSTANTEAFF. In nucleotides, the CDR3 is TGTGCCTGGACCCGGTCGACGGCTAACACTGAAGCTTTCTTT.

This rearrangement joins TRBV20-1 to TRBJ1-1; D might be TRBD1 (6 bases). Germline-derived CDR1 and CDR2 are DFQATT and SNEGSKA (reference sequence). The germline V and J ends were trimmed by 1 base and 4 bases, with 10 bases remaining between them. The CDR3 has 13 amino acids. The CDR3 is CSARVNRATEAFF. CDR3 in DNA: TGCAGTGCTAGAGTCAACAGGGCCACTGAAGCTTTCTTT.

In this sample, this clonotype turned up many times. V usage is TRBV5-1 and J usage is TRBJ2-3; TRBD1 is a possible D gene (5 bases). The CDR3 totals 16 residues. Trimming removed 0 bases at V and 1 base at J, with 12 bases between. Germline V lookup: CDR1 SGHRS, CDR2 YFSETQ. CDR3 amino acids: CASSLGQRGGTDTQYF. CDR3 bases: TGCGCCAGCAGCTTGGGCCAAAGGGGTGGCACAGATACGCAGTATTTT.

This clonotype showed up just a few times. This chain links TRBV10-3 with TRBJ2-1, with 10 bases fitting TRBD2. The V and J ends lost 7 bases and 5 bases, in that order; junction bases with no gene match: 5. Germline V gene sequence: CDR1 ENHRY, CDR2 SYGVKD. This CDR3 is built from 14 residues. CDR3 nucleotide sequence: TGTGCCATCACCAGGACTAGCGGTAACAATGAGCAGTTCTTC. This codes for CAITRTSGNNEQFF.

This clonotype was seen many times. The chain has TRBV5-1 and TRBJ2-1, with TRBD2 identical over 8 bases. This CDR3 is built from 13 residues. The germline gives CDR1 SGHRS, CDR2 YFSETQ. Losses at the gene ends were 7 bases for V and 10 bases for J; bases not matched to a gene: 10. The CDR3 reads CASGGGTTIEQFF. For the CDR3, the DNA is TGCGCCAGCGGCGGGGGGACTACCATAGAGCAGTTCTTC.

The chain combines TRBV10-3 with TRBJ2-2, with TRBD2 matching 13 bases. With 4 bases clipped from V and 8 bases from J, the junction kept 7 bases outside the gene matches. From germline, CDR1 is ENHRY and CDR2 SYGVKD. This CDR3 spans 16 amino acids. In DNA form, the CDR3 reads TGTGCCATCAGTGCATCCGGGACTAGCGGGATGGGGGAGCTGTTTTTT. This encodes CAISASGTSGMGELFF.

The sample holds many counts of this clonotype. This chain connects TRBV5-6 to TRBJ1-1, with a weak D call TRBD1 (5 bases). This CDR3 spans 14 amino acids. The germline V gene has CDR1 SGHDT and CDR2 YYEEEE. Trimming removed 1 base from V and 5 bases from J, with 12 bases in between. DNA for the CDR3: TGTGCCAGCAGCTTGTGGGGGAGGGGTACTGAAGCTTTCTTT. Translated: CASSLWGRGTEAFF.

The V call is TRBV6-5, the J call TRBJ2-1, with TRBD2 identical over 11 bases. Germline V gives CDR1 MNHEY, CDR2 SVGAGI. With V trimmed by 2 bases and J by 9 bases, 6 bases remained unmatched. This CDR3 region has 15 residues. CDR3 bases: TGTGCCAGCAGTTACGTGACTAGCGGGAATGGTGAGCAGTTCTTC. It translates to CASSYVTSGNGEQFF.

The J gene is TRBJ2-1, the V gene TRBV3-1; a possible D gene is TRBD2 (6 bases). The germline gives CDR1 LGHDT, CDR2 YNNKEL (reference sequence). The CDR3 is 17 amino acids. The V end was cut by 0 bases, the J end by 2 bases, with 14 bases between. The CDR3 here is CASSQDLTGDPYNEQFF. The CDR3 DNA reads TGTGCCAGCAGCCAAGATTTGACGGGAGATCCCTACAATGAGCAGTTCTTC.

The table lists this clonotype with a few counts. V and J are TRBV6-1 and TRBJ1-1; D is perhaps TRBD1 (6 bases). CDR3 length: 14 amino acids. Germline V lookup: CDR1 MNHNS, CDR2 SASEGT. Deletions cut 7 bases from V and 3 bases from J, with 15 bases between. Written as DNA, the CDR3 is TGTGCCAGCACCCCGGGCAGGGGCCACACTGAAGCTTTCTTT. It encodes CASTPGRGHTEAFF.

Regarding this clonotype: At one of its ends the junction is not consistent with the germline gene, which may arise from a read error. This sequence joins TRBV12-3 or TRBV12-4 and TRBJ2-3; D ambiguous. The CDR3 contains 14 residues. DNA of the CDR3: TGTGACAGCCTCTTACGGTCTAGCACAGATACGCAGTATTTT. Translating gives CDSLLRSSTDTQYF.